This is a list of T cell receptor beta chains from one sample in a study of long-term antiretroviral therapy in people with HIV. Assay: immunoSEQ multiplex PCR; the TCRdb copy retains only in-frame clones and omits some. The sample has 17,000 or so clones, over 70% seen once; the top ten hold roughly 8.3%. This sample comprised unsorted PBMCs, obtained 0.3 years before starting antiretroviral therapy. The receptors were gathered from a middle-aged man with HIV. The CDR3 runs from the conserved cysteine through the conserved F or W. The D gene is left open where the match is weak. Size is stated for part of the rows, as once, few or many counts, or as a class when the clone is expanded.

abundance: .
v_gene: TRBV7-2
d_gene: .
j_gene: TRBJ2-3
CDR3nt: TGTGCCAGCAGCCCACTAGTCCGGGTCCTCCTCCCAGATACGCAGTATTTT
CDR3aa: CASSPLVRVLLPDTQYF

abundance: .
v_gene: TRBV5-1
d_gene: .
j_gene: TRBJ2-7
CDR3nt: TGCGCCAGCAGCCCGGACCACCTCGTGGGCGAGCAGTACTTC
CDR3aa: CASSPDHLVGEQYF

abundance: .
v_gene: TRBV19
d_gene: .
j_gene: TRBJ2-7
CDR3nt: TGTGCCAGTAGTATGGGCTTCTCCTACGAGCAGTACTTC
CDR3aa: CASSMGFSYEQYF

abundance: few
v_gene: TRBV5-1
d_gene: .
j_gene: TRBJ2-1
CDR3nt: TGCGCCAGCAGCTTGGTTTACAATGAGCAGTTCTTC
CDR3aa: CASSLVYNEQFF

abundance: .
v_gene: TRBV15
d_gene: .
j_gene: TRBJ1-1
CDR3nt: TGTGCCACCAGCAGGACTAACACTGAAGCTTTCTTT
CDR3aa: CATSRTNTEAFF

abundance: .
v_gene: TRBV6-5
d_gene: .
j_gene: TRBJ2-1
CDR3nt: TGTGCCAGCAGTCAAACCTCCAGCTCCTACAATGAGCAGTTCTTC
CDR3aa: CASSQTSSSYNEQFF

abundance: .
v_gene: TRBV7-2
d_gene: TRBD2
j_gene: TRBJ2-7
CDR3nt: TGTGCCAGCAGCACTTCTAGCGGGAGAGGCCACGAGCAGTACTTC
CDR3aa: CASSTSSGRGHEQYF

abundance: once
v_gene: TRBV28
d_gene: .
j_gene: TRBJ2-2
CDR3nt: TGTGCCAGCAACGCTTATAGGGACGCGAACACCGGGGAGCTGTTTTTT
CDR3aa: CASNAYRDANTGELFF

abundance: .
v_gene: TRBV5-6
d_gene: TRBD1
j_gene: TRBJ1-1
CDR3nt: TGTGCCAGCAGCAAACGGACAGGGTGGAACACTGAAGCTTTCTTT
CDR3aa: CASSKRTGWNTEAFF

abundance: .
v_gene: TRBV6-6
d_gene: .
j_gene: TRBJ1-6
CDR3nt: TGTGCCAGCAGTTGGCGGGGGGCTTCCTATAATTCACCCCTCCACTTT
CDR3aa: CASSWRGASYNSPLHF

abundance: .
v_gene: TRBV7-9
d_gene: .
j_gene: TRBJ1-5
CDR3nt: TGTGCCAGCAGCTTAGTCGGGGAGAATCAGCCCCAGCATTTT
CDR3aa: CASSLVGENQPQHF

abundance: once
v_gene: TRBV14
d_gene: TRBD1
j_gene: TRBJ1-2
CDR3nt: TGTGCCAGCAGCCGGGAGACGACAGGGTACTATGGCTACACCTTC
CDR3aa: CASSRETTGYYGYTF

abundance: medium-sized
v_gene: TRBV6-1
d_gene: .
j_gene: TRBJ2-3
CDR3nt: TGTGCCAGCAGTGAAACCGCCGGGGGCACAGATACGCAGTATTTT
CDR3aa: CASSETAGGTDTQYF

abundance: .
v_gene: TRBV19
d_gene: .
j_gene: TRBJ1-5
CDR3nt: TGTGCCAGTAGTCCTGGACCCGATAGCAATCAGCCCCAGCATTTT
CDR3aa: CASSPGPDSNQPQHF

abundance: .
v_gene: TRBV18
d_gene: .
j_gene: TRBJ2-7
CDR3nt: TGTGCCAGCTCACCGAGGCAGGGAGGTCTAAGCGAGCAGTACTTC
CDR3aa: CASSPRQGGLSEQYF

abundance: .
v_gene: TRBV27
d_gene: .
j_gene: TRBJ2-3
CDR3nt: TGTGCCAGCAGTCGCGGGTTGTCGGGTGATGCAGATACGCAGTATTTT
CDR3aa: CASSRGLSGDADTQYF

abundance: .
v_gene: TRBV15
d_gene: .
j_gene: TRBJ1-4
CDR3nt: TGTGCCACCAGCAGATATTCTCACGCGACCCCAAGGGAAAAACTGTTTTTT
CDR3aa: CATSRYSHATPREKLFF

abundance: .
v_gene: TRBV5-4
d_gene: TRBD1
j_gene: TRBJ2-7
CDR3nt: TGTGCCAGCAGCACGGGACAGGGTTTGTACGAGCAGTACTTC
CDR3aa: CASSTGQGLYEQYF

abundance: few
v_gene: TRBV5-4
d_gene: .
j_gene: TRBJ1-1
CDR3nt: TGTGCCAGCAGCTTCACTGCGAACACTGAAGCTTTCTTT
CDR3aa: CASSFTANTEAFF

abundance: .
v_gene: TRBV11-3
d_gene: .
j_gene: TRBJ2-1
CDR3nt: TGTGCCAGCAGCTTATTGCCCAGCAGCTCCTACAATGAGCAGTTCTTC
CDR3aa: CASSLLPSSSYNEQFF

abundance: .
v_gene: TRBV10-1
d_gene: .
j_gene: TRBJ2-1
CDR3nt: TGCGCCAGCAGTGGTGGGCCAGAATACAATGAGCAGTTCTTC
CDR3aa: CASSGGPEYNEQFF

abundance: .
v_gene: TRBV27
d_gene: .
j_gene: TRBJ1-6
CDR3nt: TGTGCCAGCAGTTTAGAGAAGACGTACGTAAATTCACCCCTCCACTTT
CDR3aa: CASSLEKTYVNSPLHF

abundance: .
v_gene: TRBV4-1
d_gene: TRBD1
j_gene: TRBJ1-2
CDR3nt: TGCGCCAGCAGCCGTAGACAGGGGGCATTCAATGGCTACACCTTC
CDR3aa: CASSRRQGAFNGYTF

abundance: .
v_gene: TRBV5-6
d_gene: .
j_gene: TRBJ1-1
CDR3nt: TGTGCCAGCACCATCTCAGTCGGGAATATGAACACTGAAGCTTTCTTT
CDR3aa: CASTISVGNMNTEAFF

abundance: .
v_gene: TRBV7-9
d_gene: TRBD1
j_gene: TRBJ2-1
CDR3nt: TGTGCCAGCAGCTCAAAAATCCGGGACAGGGGGCTCGAGCAGTTCTTC
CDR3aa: CASSSKIRDRGLEQFF

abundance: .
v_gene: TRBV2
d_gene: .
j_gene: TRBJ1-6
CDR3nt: TGTGCCAGCATAGGTCATATGGGTTCACCCCTCCACTTT
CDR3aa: CASIGHMGSPLHF

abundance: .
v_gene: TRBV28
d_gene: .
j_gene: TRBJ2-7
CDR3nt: TGTGCCAGCAGGGGGGGGACAGTGGCCTACGAGCAGTACTTC
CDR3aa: CASRGGTVAYEQYF

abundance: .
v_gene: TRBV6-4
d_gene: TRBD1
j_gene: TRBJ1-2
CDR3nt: TGTGCCAGCAGACAGACAGGGGGCGGCTACACCTTC
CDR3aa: CASRQTGGGYTF

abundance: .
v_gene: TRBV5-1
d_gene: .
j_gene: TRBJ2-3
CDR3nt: TGCGCCAGCAGCTTGGGGCAGGTCACAGATACGCAGTATTTT
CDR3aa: CASSLGQVTDTQYF

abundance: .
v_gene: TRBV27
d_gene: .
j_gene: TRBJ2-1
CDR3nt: TGTGCCAGCAGTTTAACTGACGGAGGTTACAATGAGCAGTTCTTC
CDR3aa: CASSLTDGGYNEQFF

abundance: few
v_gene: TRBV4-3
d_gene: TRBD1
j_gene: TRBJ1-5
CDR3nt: TGCGCCAGCAGCCAAGATCAGGGGGAAGGTCAGCCCCAGCATTTT
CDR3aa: CASSQDQGEGQPQHF

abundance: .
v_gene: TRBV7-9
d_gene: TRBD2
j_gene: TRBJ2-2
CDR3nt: TGTGCCAGCAGCTTAGAAGCTAGCGGGATAGACACCGGGGAGCTGTTTTTT
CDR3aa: CASSLEASGIDTGELFF

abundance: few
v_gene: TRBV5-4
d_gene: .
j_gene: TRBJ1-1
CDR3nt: TGTGCCAGCAGCCCTCCCCGGCCGGACGGCTGGAACACTGAAGCTTTCTTT
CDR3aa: CASSPPRPDGWNTEAFF

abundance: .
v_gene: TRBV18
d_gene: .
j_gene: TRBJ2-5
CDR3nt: TGTGCCAGCTCACCCGAAGGGGATCCTAAGACCCAGTACTTC
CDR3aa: CASSPEGDPKTQYF

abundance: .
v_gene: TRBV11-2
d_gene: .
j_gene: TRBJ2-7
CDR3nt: TGTGCCAGCAGCTCGGGTCGCACTTCCTACGAGCAGTACTTC
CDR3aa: CASSSGRTSYEQYF

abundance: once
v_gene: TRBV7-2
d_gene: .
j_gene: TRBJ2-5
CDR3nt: TGTGCCAGCAGCTTACTAGGGGGGCAAGAGACCCAGTACTTC
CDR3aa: CASSLLGGQETQYF

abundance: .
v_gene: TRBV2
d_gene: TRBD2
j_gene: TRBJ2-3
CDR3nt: TGTGCCAGCAGTGAACTTGTTAGCGGGAGCTCAGATACGCAGTATTTT
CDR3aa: CASSELVSGSSDTQYF

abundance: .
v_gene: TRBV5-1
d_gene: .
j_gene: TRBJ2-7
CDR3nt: TGCGCCAGCAGCTTGTTCTCGCCTTCTTACGAGCAGTACTTC
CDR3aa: CASSLFSPSYEQYF

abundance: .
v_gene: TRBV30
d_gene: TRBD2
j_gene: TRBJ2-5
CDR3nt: TGTGCCTGCCATTCCGGACTAGCTCGAGAGACCCAGTACTTC
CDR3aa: CACHSGLARETQYF

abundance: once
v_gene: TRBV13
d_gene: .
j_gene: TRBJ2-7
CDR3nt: TGTGCCAGCAGCCCAGGACTGGGCCCGGACGAGCAGTACTTC
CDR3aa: CASSPGLGPDEQYF

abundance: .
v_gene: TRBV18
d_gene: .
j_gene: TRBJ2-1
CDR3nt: TGTGCCAGCTCACCACCGTTGGGGGCCGATGAGCAGTTCTTC
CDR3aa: CASSPPLGADEQFF

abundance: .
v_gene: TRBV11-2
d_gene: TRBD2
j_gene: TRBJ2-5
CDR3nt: TGTGCCAGCAGCACGGGACTAGCGGGAGTGGAGACCCAGTACTTC
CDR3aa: CASSTGLAGVETQYF